The T cell receptor (beta chain) under discussion was sequenced for a study of T cell responses to AZD1222 COVID-19 vaccine. Sequencing was performed with immunoSEQ multiplex PCR; in TCRdb, only in-frame clones are kept and a portion is missing. The sample has 110,000 or so clones, 85% to 90% seen once. Germline CDR1 is SGHVS and CDR2 is FNYEAQ. With V trimmed by 4 bases and J by 0 bases, 6 bases remained unmatched. The length of the CDR3 is 17 residues. Study-level results: Following two doses of AZD1222, Spike-specific TCR breadth and depth rose. Only after the peak T cell response were repertoires sampled.

Comments on this clone: What it binds is unknown.

The receptor comes from an adult who received the AZD1222 COVID-19 vaccine. The source was peripheral blood, collected 28 days after the second AZD1222 dose. The J gene is TRBJ2-7, the V gene TRBV7-6; the match to TRBD2 covers 13 bases. CDR3 DNA: TGTGCCAGCAGCTCAGCGGGACTAGCGGGGTCCTCCTACGAGCAGTACTTC. It translates to CASSSAGLAGSSYEQYF.